This T cell receptor (beta chain) was captured in a study of human T cells and chemical hapten exposure. For the study at large: Application of 0.01% DPC to the upper back was done by patch test, with a reading at 6 days. How much TCR each sample yielded varied, mostly because pooled library volumes differed slightly.

Each CDR3 protein gets one entry after TCRdb re-called the RACE reads with MiXCR. The sample has about 110,000 distinct CDR3 sequences; under 40% are singletons. Comment on this clonotype: Its antigen is unidentified.

General study results and limits: High-frequency TCRs, those above 1 in 1000, stayed the same after DPC sensitization.

The V and J ends lost 4 bases and 8 bases, in that order; junction bases with no gene match: 8. Germline values: CDR1 SQVTM, CDR2 ANQGSEA. This CDR3 is built from 14 residues. The time point: patch test 3, about 24 weeks after DPC sensitization. The treatment denotes: therapeutic diphenylcyclopropenone sensitization with weekly scalp DPC. Researchers extracted total RNA from unfractionated whole blood. The starting material was whole blood, obtained in connection with sensitization to the hapten diphenylcyclopropenone (DPC). This TCR derives from a man aged 40-50 years with alopecia areata. Some clones in this sample may be carry-over from other donors' samples. V is TRBV29-1 and J is TRBJ2-3, with TRBD2 identical over 11 bases. The CDR3 nucleotides are TGCAGCGTTGTGGCTAGCGGGAGGCTGGGTACGCAGTATTTT. It translates to CSVVASGRLGTQYF.